Each of the 7 T cell receptor beta chains below was sequenced from the same sample in a study of PD-L1 blockade in urothelial cancer. Sequencing used immunoSEQ multiplex PCR; TCRdb keeps in-frame clones, though not all of them. This sample yields 50,000 or so clones, of which more than 65% are seen a single time; 3.5% to 5.5% belongs to the top ten. Sequenced here: PBMCs, sampled around atezolizumab (anti-PD-L1) treatment. These receptors all stem from a man aged 70-80 years with urothelial cancer.

The chain combines TRBV5-1 with TRBJ2-1, with TRBD2 matching over 11 bases. J lost 5 bases, V lost 1 base, and 14 bases had no gene match. Germline V gene sequence: CDR1 SGHRS, CDR2 YFSETQ. The CDR3 contains 19 residues. CDR3 amino acids: CASSLIGLAGGFSNNEQFF. CDR3 nucleotides: TGCGCCAGCAGCTTGATAGGGCTAGCGGGAGGCTTTTCCAACAATGAGCAGTTCTTC.

V and J are TRBV5-1 and TRBJ1-1; D gene unclear. Deletions cut 5 bases from V and 0 bases from J, with 11 bases between. The CDR3 is made up of 14 amino acids. The germline V gene has CDR1 SGHRS and CDR2 YFSETQ. Written as DNA, the CDR3 is TGCGCCAGCAGGCAGGCCCCCATGAACACTGAAGCTTTCTTT. This translates into CASRQAPMNTEAFF.

The V gene is TRBV28, the J gene TRBJ1-4, with 8 positions matching TRBD1. V shed 6 bases and J 3 bases; nucleotides not matched to a gene: 3. CDR1 MDHEN and CDR2 SYDVKM come from the germline V gene. The CDR3 covers 14 residues. The CDR3 sequence: CASRPGGPNEKLFF. As DNA, the CDR3 is TGTGCCAGCAGACCAGGGGGCCCTAATGAAAAACTGTTTTTT.

The chain links TRBV18 to TRBJ2-1; TRBD1 matches at 11 bases. The V gene's germline CDR1 is KGHSH and CDR2 LQKENI. The trim removed 2 bases at V and 8 bases at J, leaving 2 bases unmatched. The CDR3 spans 14 residues. CDR3 sequence: CASSPGQGADEQFF. The CDR3 DNA reads TGTGCCAGCTCACCAGGACAGGGGGCGGATGAGCAGTTCTTC.

V is TRBV30 and J is TRBJ2-1, with TRBD2 as a possible D gene (5 bases). The germline CDR1 and CDR2 sequences are GTSNPN and SVGIG (reference sequence). With 1 base removed from V and 0 bases from J, the gap between germline ends came to 7 bases. The CDR3 length is 14 residues. The CDR3 DNA sequence: TGTGCCTGGAGTGGGGAGTCCTCCTACAATGAGCAGTTCTTC. This encodes CAWSGESSYNEQFF.

CDR3 DNA: TGTGCCAGCCGACTAGCGGGAGGTGGCAATGAGCAGTTCTTC. Protein product: CASRLAGGGNEQFF. The chain has TRBV14 and TRBJ2-1; 13 bases agree with TRBD2. Trimming at V came to 8 bases and at J to 6 bases, leaving 4 bases not matched to a gene. The germline V gene has CDR1 SGHDN and CDR2 FVKESK. The CDR3 runs 14 residues.

The chain couples TRBV27 to TRBJ2-3, with 10 bases identical to TRBD2. Germline V gene lookup returns CDR1 MNHEY and CDR2 SMNVEV (reference sequence). J lost 6 bases, V lost 4 bases, and 10 bases had no gene match. This CDR3 is 16 amino acids long. CDR3 sequence: CASSSWTSGNRDTQYF. The CDR3 DNA reads as TGTGCCAGCAGTTCCTGGACTAGCGGAAACCGGGATACGCAGTATTTT.